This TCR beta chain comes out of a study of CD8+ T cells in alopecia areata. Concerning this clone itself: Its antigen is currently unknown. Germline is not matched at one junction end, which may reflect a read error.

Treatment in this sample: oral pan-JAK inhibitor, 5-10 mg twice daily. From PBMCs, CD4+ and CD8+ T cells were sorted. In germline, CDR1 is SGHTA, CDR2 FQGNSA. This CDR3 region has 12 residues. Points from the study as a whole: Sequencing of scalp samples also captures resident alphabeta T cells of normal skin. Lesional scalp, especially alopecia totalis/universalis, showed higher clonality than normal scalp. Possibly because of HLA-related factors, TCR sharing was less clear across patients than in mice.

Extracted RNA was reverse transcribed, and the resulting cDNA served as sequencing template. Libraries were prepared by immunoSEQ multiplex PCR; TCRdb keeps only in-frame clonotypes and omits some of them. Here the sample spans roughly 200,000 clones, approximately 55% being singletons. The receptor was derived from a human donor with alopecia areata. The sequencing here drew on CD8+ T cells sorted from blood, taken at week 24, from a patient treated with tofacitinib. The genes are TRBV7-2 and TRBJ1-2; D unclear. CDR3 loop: CASSVASWGYTF. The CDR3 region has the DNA TGTGCCAGCAGCGTAGCATCGTGGGGCTACACCTTC.